The 23 T cell receptor beta chains reported below all come from one sample, sequenced in a study of blood T cell repertoires in COVID-19. Here immunoSEQ multiplex PCR was the method, and the copy in TCRdb shows in-frame clones only, minus some. This sample has approximately 230,000 clones, with nearly 90% found just once. The specimen was peripheral blood. Every receptor here comes from a man aged 18 to 29 with active or convalescent COVID-19.

This chain connects TRBV24-1 to TRBJ2-1; 7 positions agree with TRBD2. Germline V gene lookup returns CDR1 KGHDR and CDR2 SFDVKD. V lost 3 bases and J lost 0; bases outside the gene matches: 4. The CDR3 consists of 16 residues. The CDR3 spells CATSDSGMFSYNEQFF. The CDR3 DNA is TGTGCCACCAGTGATAGCGGGATGTTCTCCTACAATGAGCAGTTCTTC.

This clone was seen more than once but under ten times. The chain links TRBV6-4 to TRBJ1-2; 7 bases map to TRBD1. This CDR3 is built from 13 residues. Germline trimming cut 7 bases from V and 4 bases from J; bases unmatched to any gene: 6. Germline CDR1 and CDR2: MRHNA and SNTAGT. The CDR3 loop reads CASKKGAGYGYTF. DNA of the CDR3: TGTGCCAGCAAAAAGGGGGCGGGCTATGGCTACACCTTC.

This clone has a single count. The chain is built from TRBV4-3 and TRBJ2-2, with 8 bases lining up with TRBD2. Germline CDR1 LGHNA, CDR2 YSLEER. This CDR3 spans 16 amino acids. V lost 3 bases to trimming and J lost 1 base; unmatched junction nucleotides: 4. The CDR3 nucleotides are TGCGCCAGCAGCCAGGGCGGGGGGCAGAACACCGGGGAGCTGTTTTTT. It is translated as CASSQGGGQNTGELFF.

The chain carries TRBV21-1 and TRBJ1-6; TRBD1 is the table's D call, not checked against the DNA. TRBV21-1 is marked as a pseudogene. The CDR3 covers 17 residues. CDR3 residues: CASSKNGDRGYNSPLHF. The CDR3 DNA reads as TGTGCCAGCAGCAAAAACGGGGACAGGGGCTATAATTCACCCCTCCACTTT.

V and J are TRBV5-8 and TRBJ2-7; 9 bases are shared with TRBD1. There are 13 residues in the CDR3. CDR1 is SGHTS and CDR2 is YDEGEE in the germline V gene. V lost 6 bases and J lost 6; bases outside the gene matches: 7. The CDR3 is CASNWGQGGEQYF. The CDR3 DNA is TGTGCCAGCAACTGGGGACAGGGAGGCGAGCAGTACTTC.

The chain employs TRBV11-3 and TRBJ2-2; tentatively, D is TRBD2 (6 bases). The CDR3 spans 16 residues. Germline values: CDR1 SGHNT, CDR2 YENEEA. The V gene lost 5 bases and the J gene lost 4 bases, with 17 bases spanning the gap. The CDR3 DNA reads TGTGCCAGCAGCCCTTCCGGTCCCGGGGGCACCGGGGAGCTGTTTTTT. Translation: CASSPSGPGGTGELFF. Using reference TRBV11-3 and TRBJ2-2 for the parts outside the CDR3, the full variable domain is EAGVVQSPRYKIIEKKQPVAFWCNPISGHNTLYWYLQNLGQGPELLIRYENEEAVDDSQLPKDRFSAERLKGVDSTLKIQPAELGDSAVYLCASSPSGPGGTGELFFGEGSRLTVL.

This chain joins TRBV29-1 and TRBJ2-2; 14 bases match TRBD2. From germline, CDR1 is SQVTM and CDR2 ANQGSEA. V trimming: 6 bases; J trimming: 6 bases; junction bases outside the gene matches: 6. The CDR3 is made up of 15 amino acids. The CDR3 is CSVMPGLAGAGELFF. In DNA, the CDR3 is TGCAGCGTGATGCCGGGACTAGCGGGAGCCGGGGAGCTGTTTTTT.

Written as DNA, the CDR3 is TGTGCCAGCAGCGAGGACATAGAGTATTTCTACGAGCAGTACTTC. Its translation: CASSEDIEYFYEQYF. This rearrangement joins TRBV5-5 to TRBJ2-7; TRBD1 is a possible D gene (5 bases). CDR1 and CDR2 from the germline V gene are SGHKS and YYEKEE (reference sequence). CDR3 size: 15 residues. Trimming left V 4 bases short and J 3 bases short, with 17 bases between.

As DNA, the CDR3 is TGTGCCATCAGTGATTGGGGGCTGGAGAACACTGAAGCTTTCTTT. Protein product: CAISDWGLENTEAFF. J is TRBJ1-1 and V is TRBV10-3; D perhaps matches TRBD1 (6 bases). V lost 3 bases and J lost 1, with 12 bases in between. CDR1 is ENHRY and CDR2 is SYGVKD in the germline V gene. CDR3 length equals 15 residues.

The chain uses TRBV19 and TRBJ2-1, with TRBD1 identical over 10 bases. The length of the CDR3 is 14 residues. CDR1 is LNHDA, CDR2 SQIVND, per germline (reference sequence). V was clipped by 6 bases and J by 6 bases; unmatched bases: 5. CDR3 DNA: TGTGCCAGTAGGAGAGGGACAGGGGTCAATGAGCAGTTCTTC. The encoded protein is CASRRGTGVNEQFF.

In this sample, this clone turned up once. The chain has TRBV5-1 and TRBJ1-1; possible D gene TRBD1, 5 bases. This CDR3 has 13 amino acids. Trimming removed 5 bases from V and 1 base from J, with 9 bases in between. Germline V gene sequence: CDR1 SGHRS, CDR2 YFSETQ. CDR3 in amino acids: CASRGGENTEAFF. The CDR3 DNA is TGCGCCAGCAGAGGAGGGGAGAACACTGAAGCTTTCTTT. Full variable domain (rest looked up from reference TRBV5-1 and TRBJ1-1): KAGVTQTPRYLIKTRGQQVTLSCSPISGHRSVSWYQQTPGQGLQFLFEYFSETQRNKGNFPGRFSGRQFSNSRSEMNVSTLELGDSALYLCASRGGENTEAFFGQGTRLTVV.

The chain carries TRBV7-9 and TRBJ1-1; TRBD1 might be the D (6 bases). Per germline, CDR1 SEHNR and CDR2 FQNEAQ (reference sequence). The CDR3 loop spans 14 amino acids. The CDR3 DNA is TGTGTTGCGCGCAGGGGTAAGATGAACACTGAAGCTTTCTTT. This encodes CVARRGKMNTEAFF.

The chain recombines TRBV12-3 or TRBV12-4 with TRBJ2-1; D unresolved. Trimming took off 1 base at V and 2 bases at J, with 3 bases between the two ends. CDR3 length: 13 amino acids. CDR3 coding DNA: TGTGCCAGCAGTTTAGGAGCCTACAATGAGCAGTTCTTC. This encodes CASSLGAYNEQFF.

A single count supports this clone. The J gene is TRBJ1-5, the V gene TRBV19; the D gene is possibly TRBD1 (6 bases). Germline CDR1 reads LNHDA; CDR2 reads SQIVND (reference sequence). Trimming shortened V by 6 bases and J by 1 base, and 16 bases separated the two germline ends. The CDR3 runs to 16 residues. CDR3 region: CASSPLSRGSNQPQHF. The CDR3 bases are TGTGCCAGTAGCCCATTGAGTAGGGGGAGCAATCAGCCCCAGCATTTT. Full variable domain (outside the CDR3, taken from reference TRBV19 and TRBJ1-5): DGGITQSPKYLFRKEGQNVTLSCEQNLNHDAMYWYRQDPGQGLRLIYYSQIVNDFQKGDIAEGYSVSREKKESFPLTVTSAQKNPTAFYLCASSPLSRGSNQPQHFGDGTRLSIL.

The genes are TRBV6-1 and TRBJ1-2; D is possibly TRBD1 (6 bases). The V end lost 0 bases, the J end lost 3 bases, and 14 bases lay between the germline ends. The CDR3 sequence is 16 residues long. Germline CDR1 reads MNHNS; CDR2 reads SASEGT. CDR3 residues: CASSEASGGAHYGYTF. The CDR3 nucleotides read TGTGCCAGCAGTGAAGCGAGTGGGGGGGCCCACTATGGCTACACCTTC.

This clone occurred a few times. V and J are TRBV5-1 and TRBJ2-5; D ambiguous. CDR3 size: 12 residues. The V end was cut by 4 bases, the J end by 5 bases, with 9 bases between. Germline V gives CDR1 SGHRS, CDR2 YFSETQ. The CDR3 nucleotides are TGCGCCAGCAGCCCACCCGGGGAGACCCAGTACTTC. Amino acid sequence: CASSPPGETQYF. Looking up the rest from reference TRBV5-1 and TRBJ2-5 gives the full variable domain: KAGVTQTPRYLIKTRGQQVTLSCSPISGHRSVSWYQQTPGQGLQFLFEYFSETQRNKGNFPGRFSGRQFSNSRSEMNVSTLELGDSALYLCASSPPGETQYFGPGTRLLVL.

In this sample, this clone turned up a few times. V gene TRBV19 combines with J gene TRBJ1-1, with 11 bases identical to TRBD1. This CDR3 has 16 residues. Germline V gene sequence: CDR1 LNHDA, CDR2 SQIVND (reference sequence). Germline trimming cut 6 bases from V and 3 bases from J; bases unmatched to any gene: 9. CDR3 sequence reads: CASRWDRGSLDTEAFF. For the CDR3, the DNA is TGTGCCAGTAGGTGGGACAGGGGGTCCTTGGACACTGAAGCTTTCTTT.

The chain links TRBV19 to TRBJ1-1; TRBD1 matches 8 bases. The V gene's germline CDR1 is LNHDA and CDR2 SQIVND (reference sequence). The CDR3 extends over 13 amino acids. V lost 8 bases to trimming and J lost 5 bases; unmatched junction nucleotides: 7. The DNA of the CDR3 is TGTGCCAGTCATGGACAGGGAGCTACTGAAGCTTTCTTT. Residues: CASHGQGATEAFF.

The chain combines TRBV7-2 with TRBJ1-2, with unresolved D. V was clipped by 5 bases and J by 4 bases, with 8 bases between them. The CDR3 totals 12 residues. The germline CDR1 and CDR2 sequences are SGHTA and FQGNSA. The CDR3 protein is CASSNSGYGYTF. The CDR3 DNA sequence: TGTGCCAGCAGCAACAGTGGCTATGGCTACACCTTC.

J is TRBJ1-5 and V is TRBV2, with no clear D. This CDR3 comprises 13 residues. The germline gives CDR1 SNHLY, CDR2 FYNNEI. V lost 7 bases and J lost 4, with 11 bases in between. The CDR3 sequence is CASNVQLNQPQHF. In nucleotides, the CDR3 is TGTGCCAGCAATGTACAGCTGAATCAGCCCCAGCATTTT.

V usage is TRBV12-3 or TRBV12-4 and J usage is TRBJ2-1; D call uncertain. This CDR3 is 12 amino acids long. Trimming stripped 4 bases from V and 4 bases from J, with 5 bases between. This CDR3 reads CASSYLYNEQFF. The CDR3 nucleotides read TGTGCCAGCAGTTACTTGTACAATGAGCAGTTCTTC.

The V call is TRBV5-3, the J call TRBJ1-2; a weak D match, TRBD1 (6 bases). TRBV5-3 belongs to the ORF category, with a function that is uncertain. This CDR3 has 15 amino acids. Trimming left V 3 bases short and J 5 bases short, with 17 bases between. The CDR3 bases are TGTGCCAGAAGCTGGTCGGTCCAAAGGGGGTATGGCTACACCTTC. It specifies CARSWSVQRGYGYTF.

This sequence joins TRBV3-1 (or the pseudogene TRBV3-2) and TRBJ2-3, with 8 bases that match TRBD1. Germline V CDR1 and CDR2: LGHDT, YNNKEL (reference sequence). This CDR3 has 15 residues. V lost 5 bases and J lost 3; bases outside the gene matches: 7. In DNA, the CDR3 is TGTGCCAGCAGCAACTACCGACAGGGGACAGATACGCAGTATTTT. It translates to CASSNYRQGTDTQYF.